Listed below are T cell receptor beta chains from one sample, sequenced in a study of T cells in Graves' hyperthyroidism and ophthalmopathy. TCRdb called the multiplex PCR reads again in MiXCR, with one record for every CDR3 protein. The data show 550,000 to 600,000 distinct CDR3 sequences, over 12% seen once. The sequenced sample consisted of blood. The source is a woman between 18 and 29 years old with Graves' ophthalmopathy. Each CDR3 is given with its conserved first and last residue. D genes are given only for firm matches. Size is stated for part of the rows, as once, few or many counts, or as a class when the clone is expanded.

V: TRBV5-1
D: -
J: TRBJ2-2
size: many
CDR3: CASSPYRHYTGELFF
DNA: TGCGCCAGCAGTCCGTACAGACACTACACCGGGGAGCTGTTTTTT

V: TRBV14
D: TRBD2
J: TRBJ2-1
size: -
CDR3: CASSSLAVIYNEQFF
DNA: TGTGCCAGCAGCTCGCTAGCGGTGATCTACAATGAGCAGTTCTTC

V: TRBV6-5
D: -
J: TRBJ2-3
size: once
CDR3: CASSYFRGPNSDTQYF
DNA: TGTGCCAGCAGTTACTTTCGGGGTCCAAACTCAGATACGCAGTATTTT

V: TRBV15
D: -
J: TRBJ2-7
size: many
CDR3: CATSRDRSISYEQYF
DNA: TGTGCCACCAGCAGAGACAGGTCCATCTCCTACGAGCAGTACTTC

V: TRBV9
D: TRBD2
J: TRBJ2-7
size: -
CDR3: CASSPGTSGSRQYF
DNA: TGTGCCAGCAGCCCCGGGACTAGCGGGAGTCGGCAGTACTTC

V: TRBV4-1
D: -
J: TRBJ1-2
size: -
CDR3: CASRPGHLSDYGYTF
DNA: TGCGCCAGCAGACCCGGACACCTTTCGGACTATGGCTACACCTTC

V: TRBV27
D: TRBD1
J: TRBJ2-4
size: many
CDR3: CASSSASNRGGIQYF
DNA: TGTGCCAGCAGCTCGGCCTCAAACAGGGGCGGGATTCAGTACTTC

V: TRBV7-9
D: -
J: TRBJ2-1
size: many
CDR3: CASSRPGGRNEQFF
DNA: TGTGCCAGCAGCCGACCCGGGGGGCGCAATGAGCAGTTCTTC

V: TRBV30
D: -
J: TRBJ2-7
size: -
CDR3: CAWKDPYEQYF
DNA: TGTGCCTGGAAGGACCCCTACGAGCAGTACTTC

V: TRBV6-5
D: -
J: TRBJ2-1
size: many
CDR3: CASSYNRRGVNEQFF
DNA: TGTGCCAGCAGTTATAATAGGAGGGGAGTTAATGAGCAGTTCTTC

V: TRBV7-3
D: -
J: TRBJ2-7
size: many
CDR3: CASSLRTPGPHSYEQYF
DNA: TGTGCCAGCAGCTTAAGAACCCCGGGACCGCACTCCTACGAGCAGTACTTC

V: TRBV7-7
D: TRBD1
J: TRBJ2-7
size: many
CDR3: CASSYRTGQQQYF
DNA: TGTGCTAGCAGTTACCGGACAGGGCAACAGCAGTACTTC

V: TRBV15
D: TRBD2
J: TRBJ2-3
size: many
CDR3: CATSRELAGEWDTQYF
DNA: TGTGCCACCAGCAGAGAACTAGCGGGAGAATGGGATACGCAGTATTTT

V: TRBV9
D: TRBD2
J: TRBJ2-7
size: few
CDR3: CASSVAGTTPYEQYF
DNA: TGTGCCAGCAGCGTAGCTGGGACTACCCCCTACGAGCAGTACTTC

V: TRBV29-1
D: -
J: TRBJ1-2
size: -
CDR3: CSVVGDNYGYTF
DNA: TGCAGCGTTGTAGGAGATAACTATGGCTACACCTTC

V: TRBV4-1
D: -
J: TRBJ2-3
size: -
CDR3: CASSQGGAGVGDTQYF
DNA: TGCGCCAGCAGCCAAGGGGGGGCGGGAGTGGGAGATACGCAGTATTTT

V: TRBV28
D: TRBD2
J: TRBJ2-3
size: -
CDR3: CASSSTGTSGKYVTDTQYF
DNA: TGTGCCAGCAGTTCTACCGGGACTAGCGGGAAGTACGTAACAGATACGCAGTATTTT

V: TRBV14
D: -
J: TRBJ1-2
size: few
CDR3: CASSQDPQARQATNYGYTF
DNA: TGTGCCAGCAGCCAAGATCCCCAAGCCCGACAGGCTACTAACTATGGCTACACCTTC

V: TRBV11-2
D: -
J: TRBJ1-4
size: many
CDR3: CASSLVARGMTNEKLFF
DNA: TGTGCCAGCAGCTTAGTGGCACGGGGGATGACTAATGAAAAACTGTTTTTT

V: TRBV18
D: -
J: TRBJ1-2
size: many
CDR3: CASSTGTTGYYGYTF
DNA: TGTGCCAGCTCAACCGGGACTACAGGGTACTATGGCTACACCTTC

V: TRBV2
D: TRBD2
J: TRBJ2-7
size: many
CDR3: CASSLGLAILDEQYF
DNA: TGTGCCAGCAGCCTCGGACTAGCGATACTCGACGAGCAGTACTTC

V: TRBV11-3
D: -
J: TRBJ2-7
size: many
CDR3: CASSFPGSSYEQYF
DNA: TGTGCCAGCAGCTTCCCAGGGAGCTCCTACGAGCAGTACTTC

V: TRBV5-8
D: -
J: TRBJ1-5
size: few
CDR3: CASSLVVFGGGYSNQPRHF
DNA: TGCGCCAGCAGCTTGGTCGTGTTCGGCGGGGGGTATAGCAATCAGCCCCGGCATTTT

V: TRBV14
D: -
J: TRBJ2-3
size: few
CDR3: CASSQVGFARDTQYF
DNA: TGTGCCAGCAGCCAAGTCGGGTTCGCGCGGGATACGCAGTATTTT

V: TRBV28
D: TRBD1
J: TRBJ1-1
size: many
CDR3: CASSFYMTTGGYTEAFF
DNA: TGTGCCAGCAGTTTTTACATGACTACAGGGGGGTACACTGAAGCTTTCTTT

V: TRBV6-5
D: -
J: TRBJ1-6
size: -
CDR3: CASSYSGMGGGSLHF
DNA: TGTGCCAGCAGTTACTCAGGGATGGGGGGTGGGTCCCTCCACTTT

V: TRBV7-9
D: -
J: TRBJ2-7
size: many
CDR3: CASSFRTGPYEQYF
DNA: TGTGCCAGCAGCTTCCGGACTGGACCCTACGAGCAGTACTTC

V: TRBV28
D: TRBD2
J: TRBJ2-1
size: many
CDR3: CASSFFGFSGNYNEQFF
DNA: TGTGCCAGCAGCTTTTTTGGGTTTAGCGGGAATTACAATGAGCAGTTCTTC

V: TRBV20-1
D: TRBD2
J: TRBJ2-5
size: many
CDR3: CSAIGTSGAGTQYF
DNA: TGCAGTGCTATCGGGACTAGCGGGGCTGGGACCCAGTACTTC

V: TRBV7-9
D: -
J: TRBJ1-5
size: -
CDR3: CASSADGSSNQPQHF
DNA: TGTGCCAGCAGCGCGGACGGCTCTAGCAATCAGCCCCAGCATTTT

V: TRBV24-1
D: -
J: TRBJ1-2
size: many
CDR3: CATSPSGGNGYTF
DNA: TGTGCCACCAGCCCATCTGGGGGGAACGGCTACACCTTC

V: TRBV28
D: -
J: TRBJ1-2
size: -
CDR3: CATEEPGSAYGYTF
DNA: TGTGCCACCGAGGAGCCAGGGAGCGCCTATGGCTACACCTTC

V: TRBV2
D: TRBD2
J: TRBJ2-2
size: few
CDR3: CASRGLADTGELSF
DNA: TGTGCCAGCAGGGGACTAGCTGACACCGGGGAGCTGTCTTTT

V: TRBV10-3
D: -
J: TRBJ2-2
size: -
CDR3: CAISIGVTGELFF
DNA: TGTGCCATCAGTATCGGGGTCACCGGGGAGCTGTTTTTT

V: TRBV28
D: TRBD1
J: TRBJ2-5
size: many
CDR3: CASSSPRTGQVIQETQYF
DNA: TGTGCCAGCAGTTCCCCCCGTACGGGACAGGTTATCCAAGAGACCCAGTACTTC

V: TRBV11-2
D: -
J: TRBJ2-6
size: -
CDR3: CASSLPVWPASFSGANVLTF
DNA: TGTGCCAGCAGCTTACCGGTCTGGCCAGCCTCATTCTCTGGGGCCAACGTCCTGACTTTC

V: TRBV10-3
D: -
J: TRBJ2-1
size: -
CDR3: CAIRTGNNEQFF
DNA: TGTGCCATCAGGACAGGAAATAATGAGCAGTTCTTC

V: TRBV12-3/TRBV12-4
D: TRBD2
J: TRBJ2-3
size: -
CDR3: CASSLGTGLAGGGTDTQYF
DNA: TGTGCCAGCAGTTTAGGGACGGGACTAGCGGGAGGCGGTACAGATACGCAGTATTTT

V: TRBV2
D: TRBD2
J: TRBJ2-1
size: -
CDR3: CASSLGLAGSTDEQFF
DNA: TGTGCCAGCAGCCTAGGACTAGCGGGCTCCACTGACGAGCAGTTCTTC

V: TRBV2
D: TRBD1
J: TRBJ1-5
size: many
CDR3: CASDRGQGQPQHF
DNA: TGTGCCAGCGACAGGGGGCAAGGACAGCCCCAGCATTTT

V: TRBV19
D: -
J: TRBJ1-4
size: few
CDR3: CASSIQRGRYSTNEKLFF
DNA: TGTGCCAGCAGTATTCAGCGAGGAAGATACTCAACTAATGAAAAACTGTTTTTT

V: TRBV29-1
D: TRBD2
J: TRBJ2-1
size: many
CDR3: CSVTSGLTYEQFF
DNA: TGCAGCGTTACTAGCGGGCTAACCTATGAGCAGTTCTTC

V: TRBV14
D: TRBD2
J: TRBJ2-7
size: many
CDR3: CASSQVASGIYEQYF
DNA: TGTGCCAGCAGCCAAGTGGCTAGCGGAATCTACGAGCAGTACTTC

V: TRBV20-1
D: TRBD2
J: TRBJ2-7
size: -
CDR3: CSARDAGGPGEQYF
DNA: TGCAGTGCTAGAGACGCGGGAGGGCCTGGAGAGCAGTACTTC

V: TRBV7-7
D: TRBD2
J: TRBJ2-2
size: -
CDR3: CASSLAPGGSNTGELFF
DNA: TGTGCTAGCAGCTTAGCACCGGGGGGGTCGAACACCGGGGAGCTGTTTTTT

V: TRBV30
D: -
J: TRBJ2-3
size: many
CDR3: CAWNVGTDTQYF
DNA: TGTGCCTGGAATGTAGGCACAGATACGCAGTATTTT

V: TRBV15
D: -
J: TRBJ2-1
size: many
CDR3: CATSRVVTRYNEQFF
DNA: TGTGCCACCAGCAGAGTCGTTACTAGGTACAATGAGCAGTTCTTC

V: TRBV30
D: -
J: TRBJ1-1
size: -
CDR3: CAWSVLNTEAFF
DNA: TGTGCCTGGAGTGTTCTTAACACTGAAGCTTTCTTT

V: TRBV2
D: TRBD2
J: TRBJ2-1
size: many
CDR3: CARTGTSSFNEQFF
DNA: TGTGCCAGAACCGGGACTAGCAGCTTCAATGAGCAGTTCTTC

V: TRBV20-1
D: -
J: TRBJ1-2
size: -
CDR3: CSAAGGVPYGYTF
DNA: TGCAGTGCCGCTGGCGGCGTTCCCTATGGCTACACCTTC

V: TRBV5-5
D: TRBD1
J: TRBJ2-3
size: few
CDR3: CASSIRDREADTQYF
DNA: TGTGCCAGCAGCATTCGGGACAGGGAGGCAGATACGCAGTATTTT

V: TRBV30
D: -
J: TRBJ1-1
size: many
CDR3: CAWSPGPSTEAFF
DNA: TGTGCCTGGAGTCCCGGACCCTCAACTGAAGCTTTCTTT

V: TRBV3-1
D: TRBD1
J: TRBJ2-7
size: many
CDR3: CASSLQGAEEQYF
DNA: TGTGCCAGCAGCCTTCAGGGGGCTGAAGAGCAGTACTTC

V: TRBV20-1
D: -
J: TRBJ2-7
size: -
CDR3: CSARDAYEQYF
DNA: TGCAGTGCTAGAGATGCCTACGAGCAGTACTTC

V: TRBV29-1
D: -
J: TRBJ1-1
size: few
CDR3: CSVVPRPTGNTEAFF
DNA: TGCAGCGTTGTACCCCGTCCGACAGGGAACACTGAAGCTTTCTTT